This T cell receptor (beta chain) was sequenced during a study of T cells expressing NK-cell markers. On the study more broadly: TCR beta repertoires came from sorted CD3+CD56+NKG2C+, CD3+CD56+NKG2C- and CD3+CD56-NKG2C+ T cells. HCMV seropositivity marked most of the eight sequenced donors; one was seronegative.

Overall study findings and caveats: For roughly 6 donors, the dominant NKG2C+ clonotypes made up about 1.0-7.5% of their CD8+ T cells.

The CDR3 contains 15 residues. In germline, CDR1 is SGHRS, CDR2 YFSETQ. Concerning this clonotype: Its antigen is not known.

Production of TCR beta cDNA relied on 5'RACE template switching with UMIs. One entry per CDR3 protein, without DNA, is what TCRdb gives after re-calling the 5' RACE reads. In total, the table holds under 600,000 distinct CDR3 sequences. The sample comprised blood T cells: a sorted CD56 or NKG2C T cell subset, CD4+ or CD8+ T cells, or bulk PBMC T cells (not recorded which). The V call is TRBV5-1, the J call TRBJ2-3. The clonotype originates from a woman between 45 and 60 years old in good health. CDR3 region: CASSHGNLPTDTQYF. The entire variable domain, with the rest obtained from reference TRBV5-1 and TRBJ2-3, is as follows: KAGVTQTPRYLIKTRGQQVTLSCSPISGHRSVSWYQQTPGQGLQFLFEYFSETQRNKGNFPGRFSGRQFSNSRSEMNVSTLELGDSALYLCASSHGNLPTDTQYFGPGTRLTVL.